The rows below give T cell receptor beta chains drawn from one sample of a study of cytomegalovirus exposure and HLA in healthy donors. This table comes from immunoSEQ multiplex PCR, and its TCRdb copy is limited to in-frame clones, with some not included. Altogether about 150,000 clones are present, about 88% being singletons, with the ten largest covering about 3%. The sequenced sample consisted of PBMCs. These receptors were collected from a man aged 18 to 29 in good health and CMV-seronegative. CDR3s include the opening cysteine and the closing phenylalanine or tryptophan. The order of the fields is J gene, clone size, V gene, D gene, CDR3 DNA, CDR3 protein. A D gene is named only where the DNA matches it firmly. Clone sizes are given selectively: once, few, many, or a class where the clone is expanded.

TRBJ2-1 | - | TRBV2 | - | TGTGCCAGCAGTGAACAGGCTCGCTACAATGAGCAGTTCTTC | CASSEQARYNEQFF
TRBJ1-2 | once | TRBV19 | TRBD1 | TGTGCCAGTAGTTCAGAGACAGGGGGGAGAGTTTATGGCTACACCTTC | CASSSETGGRVYGYTF
TRBJ2-7 | - | TRBV18 | - | TGTGCCAGCTCACCCACGACATTTTCCTACGAGCAGTACTTC | CASSPTTFSYEQYF
TRBJ2-3 | once | TRBV27 | - | TGTGCCAGCAGTTTAGGAGGGAGGTGGGCTACGCAGTATTTT | CASSLGGRWATQYF
TRBJ2-6 | - | TRBV28 | TRBD1 | TGTGCCACCTCGACAGGGGCTGGGGCCAACGTCCTGACTTTC | CATSTGAGANVLTF
TRBJ1-3 | - | TRBV6-1 | TRBD1 | TGTGCCAGCAGATACAGGGGGCAGGCTGGAAACACCATATATTTT | CASRYRGQAGNTIYF
TRBJ1-1 | - | TRBV6-5 | - | TGTGCCAGCAGTTATGGGGGCTCGGGAACTGAAGCTTTCTTT | CASSYGGSGTEAFF
TRBJ1-1 | - | TRBV19 | - | TGTGCCAGTAGTACACAGGACAGCCGAAACACTGAAGCTTTCTTT | CASSTQDSRNTEAFF
TRBJ1-3 | - | TRBV2 | - | TGTGCCAGCAGGCCCAGAAGCTCTGGAAACACCATATATTTT | CASRPRSSGNTIYF
TRBJ1-4 | - | TRBV4-1 | TRBD1 | TGCGCCAGCAGACAGGGGATAGGCGAAAAACTGTTTTTT | CASRQGIGEKLFF
TRBJ1-1 | - | TRBV29-1 | - | TGCAGCGACTCTTCGGGGATACGCACTGAAGCTTTCTTT | CSDSSGIRTEAFF
TRBJ1-5 | - | TRBV10-3 | - | TGTGCCATTGCGGGGTTGAATCAGCCCCAGCATTTT | CAIAGLNQPQHF
TRBJ2-7 | - | TRBV5-6 | TRBD1 | TGTGCCAGCGGCCCACAGGGGGCGACCGAGCAGTACTTC | CASGPQGATEQYF
TRBJ1-4 | - | TRBV7-2 | TRBD1 | TGTGCCAGCAGCTTAGCACAGGGGGCAAGGGAAAAACTGTTTTTT | CASSLAQGAREKLFF
TRBJ1-2 | - | TRBV7-2 | - | TGTGCCAGCAGCTCACGAGGACTGCAAGACCGTTATGGCTACACCTTC | CASSSRGLQDRYGYTF
TRBJ2-3 | - | TRBV4-2 | - | TGTGCCAGCAGCCCAGGGACTGTCAAAGATACGCAGTATTTT | CASSPGTVKDTQYF
TRBJ2-1 | - | TRBV4-2 | - | TGTGCCAGCAGCCAAGCCCACCTACAGAGCTCCTACAATGAGCAGTTCTTC | CASSQAHLQSSYNEQFF
TRBJ1-2 | once | TRBV6-1 | - | TGTGCCAGCAGCGTACAGGCCCACTATGGCTACACCTTC | CASSVQAHYGYTF
TRBJ2-2 | many | TRBV6-4 | TRBD2 | TGTGCCAGCAGTGACTCAGAAGCGGGAGCCGGGGAGCTGTTTTTT | CASSDSEAGAGELFF
TRBJ2-3 | - | TRBV7-8 | - | TGTGCCAGCAGCTTAAGGGGCGGGGTCCTTAGCACAGATACGCAGTATTTT | CASSLRGGVLSTDTQYF
TRBJ2-1 | once | TRBV27 | TRBD2 | TGTGCCAGCAGTTTATGGGCTAGCGGGAGCTCCTACAATGAGCAGTTCTTC | CASSLWASGSSYNEQFF
TRBJ1-1 | - | TRBV28 | - | TGTGCCAGCAGTTTACGGTTGAACACTGAAGCTTTCTTT | CASSLRLNTEAFF
TRBJ2-3 | - | TRBV6-1 | - | TGTGCCAGCAGTGAAGGGTCCGGACAGAGCACAGATACGCAGTATTTT | CASSEGSGQSTDTQYF
TRBJ1-5 | - | TRBV28 | TRBD1 | TGTGCCAGCAGTGACCGGGACAGGGAGATCCAGCCCCAGCATTTT | CASSDRDREIQPQHF
TRBJ1-1 | - | TRBV5-1 | TRBD1 | TGCGCCAGCAGCTCCCGGGACAGAAGAATTGAAGCTTTCTTT | CASSSRDRRIEAFF
TRBJ2-2 | - | TRBV6-5 | TRBD1 | TGTGCCAGCAGTTCAGGGGGGAACACCGGGGAGCTGTTTTTT | CASSSGGNTGELFF
TRBJ2-3 | - | TRBV11-2 | - | TGTGCCAGCAGCCCGTACACAGATACGCAGTATTTT | CASSPYTDTQYF
TRBJ1-2 | - | TRBV4-1 | - | TGCGCCAGCAGCCGACCCGGGAACAGGGCGGGGGAAGGCTACACCTTC | CASSRPGNRAGEGYTF
TRBJ2-4 | - | TRBV6-6 | - | TGTGCCAGCAGTGATAACAGGGTAGCCAAAAACATTCAGTACTTC | CASSDNRVAKNIQYF
TRBJ1-4 | - | TRBV27 | - | TGTGCCAGCAGTTTATCTTGGAGGGTTAATGAAAAACTGTTTTTT | CASSLSWRVNEKLFF
TRBJ1-5 | - | TRBV6-5 | TRBD1 | TGTGCCAGCAGAGAAACAGGGGAATGGCAGCCCCAGCATTTT | CASRETGEWQPQHF
TRBJ2-2 | - | TRBV25-1 | - | TGTGCCAGCAGTGATCCCAGGGTTGGCGGGGAGCTGTTTTTT | CASSDPRVGGELFF
TRBJ1-2 | - | TRBV6-1 | TRBD1 | TGTGCCAGCAGTGAAAATGTAGGGGGCTTCTATGGCTACACCTTC | CASSENVGGFYGYTF
TRBJ1-2 | - | TRBV29-1 | - | TGCAGCGTTGAATGGGCATATGGCTACACCTTC | CSVEWAYGYTF
TRBJ2-7 | - | TRBV2 | - | TGTGCCAGCAGTGAACGGGGGAGTAACTCCGAGCAGTACTTC | CASSERGSNSEQYF
TRBJ1-1 | - | TRBV29-1 | TRBD1 | TGCAGCGTTGAAGAGGGACAGATGAACACTGAAGCTTTCTTT | CSVEEGQMNTEAFF
TRBJ1-1 | - | TRBV6-5 | - | TGTGCCAGCAGTTACAGGGGTTCGATGAACACTGAAGCTTTCTTT | CASSYRGSMNTEAFF
TRBJ1-4 | once | TRBV7-2 | - | TGTGCCAGCAGCCTATCGGTGGCAGGGAATGGTGAAAAACTGTTTTTT | CASSLSVAGNGEKLFF
TRBJ2-1 | - | TRBV4-1 | TRBD2 | TGCGCCAGCAGCCAAAGCCTAGCGGGAGGTACTTACAATGAGCAGTTCTTC | CASSQSLAGGTYNEQFF
TRBJ2-7 | - | TRBV11-1 | - | TGTGCCAGCAGCTTGTTTGGCGGGGTAACCTACGAGCAGTACTTC | CASSLFGGVTYEQYF
TRBJ2-5 | - | TRBV21-1 | - | TGTGCCAGCAGCAAAGGGGCTAGCGGGAGTGAGACCCAGTACTTC | CASSKGASGSETQYF
TRBJ1-4 | - | TRBV5-1 | TRBD1 | TGCGCCAGCAGCCCGGGACAGGGCGGAGAAAAACTGTTTTTT | CASSPGQGGEKLFF